These T cell receptor beta chains were read from a single sample in a study of blood T cells in healthy people across ages. TCRdb re-analysed the 5' RACE reads in MiXCR, keeping a single row per CDR3 protein. The sample contains hundreds of thousands of distinct CDR3 sequences, around 48% of which appear only once. Sequencing was carried out using blood. The receptor source for this set is a man aged 30-40 years in good health. CDR3s include the opening cysteine and the closing phenylalanine or tryptophan. The D gene is left open where the match is weak. Clone size, where shown, is once, few, many, or a class for clones that have expanded.

D gene	V gene	clone size	J gene	CDR3 protein	CDR3 DNA
.	TRBV14	.	TRBJ2-7	CASSHLPGQPYEQYF	TGTGCCAGCAGCCACCTCCCAGGACAGCCCTACGAGCAGTACTTC
.	TRBV4-2	.	TRBJ2-7	CASSPRVGGQQNYEQYF	TGTGCCAGCAGCCCGAGGGTCGGTGGGCAGCAAAACTACGAGCAGTACTTC
TRBD1	TRBV20-1	once	TRBJ2-6	CSARVTAGGVSGANVLTF	TGCAGTGCTAGAGTCACGGCAGGGGGCGTCTCTGGGGCCAACGTCCTGACTTTC
.	TRBV6-2/TRBV6-3	.	TRBJ2-7	CASSYSPRTIYEQYF	TGTGCCAGCAGTTACTCGCCTAGAACGATCTACGAGCAGTACTTC
TRBD2	TRBV4-1	few	TRBJ2-1	CASSQGGTSWPFF	TGCGCCAGCAGCCAAGGTGGGACTAGCTGGCCGTTCTTC
TRBD2	TRBV2	many	TRBJ2-3	CASSASGISTDTQYF	TGTGCCAGCAGTGCTAGCGGGATTAGCACAGATACGCAGTATTTT
.	TRBV20-1	few	TRBJ2-3	CSARGGPDTQYF	TGCAGTGCTAGAGGGGGGCCAGATACGCAGTATTTT
TRBD2	TRBV29-1	.	TRBJ2-2	CSAWTSGAMNTGELFF	TGCAGCGCCTGGACTAGCGGGGCGATGAACACCGGGGAGCTGTTTTTT
.	TRBV29-1	.	TRBJ2-3	CSVASETTDTQYF	TGCAGCGTTGCGTCGGAAACCACAGATACGCAGTATTTT
.	TRBV10-3	once	TRBJ2-7	CAISKSRDPYEQYF	TGTGCCATCAGTAAGTCCAGGGACCCATACGAGCAGTACTTC
TRBD1	TRBV10-3	.	TRBJ1-2	CAIRGTGMYGYTF	TGTGCCATCAGGGGGACAGGGATGTATGGCTACACCTTC
.	TRBV15	once	TRBJ2-7	CATSSPERIDEQYF	TGTGCCACCAGCAGTCCCGAAAGGATCGACGAGCAGTACTTC
.	TRBV7-2	.	TRBJ2-3	CASSLSGRSDTDTQYF	TGTGCCAGCAGCTTATCGGGTCGTTCCGACACAGATACGCAGTATTTT
.	TRBV15	.	TRBJ1-1	CATSSRQDTEAFF	TGTGCCACCAGCAGCCGACAGGACACTGAAGCTTTCTTT
TRBD1	TRBV9	.	TRBJ2-7	CASRSGQGVDEQYF	TGTGCCAGCAGATCGGGACAGGGTGTCGACGAGCAGTACTTC
.	TRBV3-1	few	TRBJ2-7	CASSPPLGSYEQYF	TGTGCCAGCAGCCCACCACTAGGATCCTACGAGCAGTACTTC
.	TRBV11-2	.	TRBJ2-1	CASSLTVRQHPYNEQFF	TGTGCCAGCAGCTTAACCGTTCGCCAGCACCCCTACAATGAGCAGTTCTTC
.	TRBV7-2	few	TRBJ1-4	CASSVVSEKLFF	TGTGCCAGCAGCGTCGTATCCGAAAAACTGTTTTTT
TRBD2	TRBV15	many	TRBJ2-1	CATMSPTSGGLSSYNEQFF	TGTGCCACCATGAGTCCCACTAGCGGGGGTTTAAGCTCCTACAATGAGCAGTTCTTC
.	TRBV12-3/TRBV12-4	few	TRBJ2-2	CASSLYNTGELFF	TGTGCCAGCAGTCTTTATAACACCGGGGAGCTGTTTTTT
.	TRBV9	.	TRBJ2-3	CASSVDLGTDTQYF	TGTGCCAGCAGCGTAGATCTAGGCACAGATACGCAGTATTTT
.	TRBV29-1	few	TRBJ1-1	CSVDRGQTEAFF	TGCAGCGTGGATCGGGGGCAGACTGAAGCTTTCTTT
TRBD2	TRBV6-4	few	TRBJ2-2	CASSELGGDTGELFF	TGTGCCAGCAGTGAACTCGGGGGGGACACCGGGGAGCTGTTTTTT
.	TRBV24-1	few	TRBJ2-1	CATSDPSNEQFF	TGTGCCACCAGTGACCCTTCGAACGAGCAGTTCTTC
TRBD1	TRBV28	few	TRBJ2-1	CASVPRDRAYNEQFF	TGTGCCAGCGTCCCCCGGGACAGGGCCTACAATGAGCAGTTCTTC
.	TRBV6-1	.	TRBJ1-1	CASRHGTPNTEAFF	TGTGCCAGCAGGCACGGGACGCCGAACACTGAAGCTTTCTTT
.	TRBV29-1	.	TRBJ2-3	CSVTGGRGGTDTQYF	TGCAGCGTGACTGGAGGCAGGGGGGGCACAGATACGCAGTATTTT
.	TRBV28	.	TRBJ2-6	CASSLKAGANVLTF	TGTGCCAGCAGTTTAAAAGCTGGGGCCAACGTCCTGACTTTC
.	TRBV6-5	few	TRBJ1-1	CASSFDGFMNTEAFF	TGTGCCAGCAGTTTCGACGGTTTTATGAACACTGAAGCTTTCTTT
.	TRBV5-1	many	TRBJ2-5	CASSLVPSKETQYF	TGCGCCAGCAGCTTGGTTCCTAGTAAGGAGACCCAGTACTTC
.	TRBV6-2/TRBV6-3	.	TRBJ2-2	CASSYPRGSGELFF	TGTGCCAGCAGTTACCCGCGGGGTTCCGGGGAGCTGTTTTTT
.	TRBV20-1	.	TRBJ1-5	CSARGPQANLNQPQHF	TGCAGTGCTAGAGGCCCACAGGCGAACCTCAATCAGCCCCAGCATTTT
TRBD1	TRBV29-1	.	TRBJ2-1	CSVGVGTGVGNEQFF	TGCAGCGTTGGGGTAGGCACAGGGGTTGGGAATGAGCAGTTCTTC
.	TRBV20-1	few	TRBJ2-1	CSASHRTLFLGNEQFF	TGCAGTGCTAGCCACCGTACATTATTCCTGGGCAATGAGCAGTTCTTC
TRBD2	TRBV6-5	few	TRBJ2-5	CASSRVGLGPLGTQYF	TGTGCCAGCAGCCGGGTGGGACTAGGGCCCTTAGGGACCCAGTACTTC
.	TRBV28	few	TRBJ2-1	CASSLALGQHNEQFF	TGTGCCAGCAGTTTAGCCCTAGGACAGCACAATGAGCAGTTCTTC
.	TRBV7-2	few	TRBJ2-1	CASSQSANEQFF	TGTGCCAGCAGCCAAAGCGCTAATGAGCAGTTCTTC